This T cell receptor (beta chain) was sequenced during a study of blood T cell repertoires in COVID-19. The protocol was immunoSEQ multiplex PCR, while the TCRdb copy is restricted to in-frame clones and leaves out a portion. The sample holds 200,000 to 250,000 clones, more than 75% seen once. The CDR3 spans 14 residues. Germline V gene lookup returns CDR1 SGHRS and CDR2 YFSETQ. The V end lost 7 bases, the J end lost 5 bases, and 18 bases lay between the germline ends. This TCR derives from a man at least 80 years old with acute or convalescent COVID-19. The chain carries TRBV5-1 and TRBJ2-5; D perhaps matches TRBD2 (5 bases). The material sequenced was peripheral blood. CDR3 DNA sequence: TGCGCCAGCGCACCGACCGGGGTAAAGGAGACCCAGTACTTC. As protein: CASAPTGVKETQYF. Together with reference TRBV5-1 and TRBJ2-5, the CDR3 gives the full variable domain: KAGVTQTPRYLIKTRGQQVTLSCSPISGHRSVSWYQQTPGQGLQFLFEYFSETQRNKGNFPGRFSGRQFSNSRSEMNVSTLELGDSALYLCASAPTGVKETQYFGPGTRLLVL.